Listed here are 17 T cell receptor beta chains from one sample, sequenced in a study of T cell changes during pregnancy in multiple sclerosis. The protocol was immunoSEQ multiplex PCR, while the TCRdb copy is restricted to in-frame clones and leaves out a portion. The sample comprises fewer than 25,000 clones, roughly nine tenths of which are singletons, and 0.6% to 0.85% rests with the top ten. The source was CD4+ T cells from peripheral blood mononuclear cells, collected in the third trimester of pregnancy. Receptors originate from a female donor in good health, enrolled as a control in a pregnancy study.

In this sample, this clone turned up once. The gene calls are TRBV4-3 and TRBJ2-2; D is undetermined. The germline V gene encodes CDR1 LGHNA and CDR2 YSLEER. V was clipped by 3 bases and J by 6 bases, with 14 bases between them. The CDR3 totals 15 residues. The CDR3 region has the DNA TGCGCCAGCAGCCATGGTGGTAGAGTATCCGGGGAGCTGTTTTTT. Protein: CASSHGGRVSGELFF.

The chain joins TRBV5-1 to TRBJ2-5, with TRBD1 matching 11 bases. The CDR3 runs 15 residues. The germline V gene encodes CDR1 SGHRS and CDR2 YFSETQ. V lost 4 bases to trimming and J lost 5 bases; unmatched junction nucleotides: 7. CDR3 DNA sequence: TGCGCCAGCAGCCTGTGGACAGGGGGCACGGAGACCCAGTACTTC. Its protein is CASSLWTGGTETQYF.

The rearrangement uses TRBV25-1 and TRBJ1-5, with TRBD1 as a possible D gene (6 bases). The CDR3 totals 13 residues. The germline V gene has CDR1 MGHDK and CDR2 SYGVNS. The ends were cut back, 6 bases at V and 5 bases at J, with 11 bases in the middle. As DNA, the CDR3 is TGTGCCAGCAGCTCGGACAGCGATCAGCCCCAGCATTTT. Amino acids: CASSSDSDQPQHF.

The rearrangement links TRBV7-9 to TRBJ1-2; D gene unclear. This CDR3 has 13 amino acids. From germline, CDR1 is SEHNR and CDR2 FQNEAQ (reference sequence). V was shortened by 1 base and J by 4 bases, with 7 bases between the two germline ends. The CDR3 DNA is TGTGCCAGCAGCTTAGATGGCCCCTATGGCTACACCTTC. Translation: CASSLDGPYGYTF.

The chain uses TRBV19 and TRBJ1-1; 7 nucleotides agree with TRBD1. Germline values: CDR1 LNHDA, CDR2 SQIVND (reference sequence). Trimming removed 1 base from V and 0 bases from J; junction bases left unmatched: 8. The CDR3 has 17 residues. This CDR3 reads CASSIGQGNAMNTEAFF. The CDR3 DNA reads as TGTGCCAGTAGTATAGGACAGGGAAACGCAATGAACACTGAAGCTTTCTTT.

The gene calls are TRBV27 and TRBJ2-7, with D maybe TRBD1 (6 bases). Germline assignment: CDR1 MNHEY and CDR2 SMNVEV (reference sequence). V lost 6 bases, J lost 3 bases, and 9 bases lay in between. The CDR3 runs 12 residues. The CDR3 nucleotides are TGTGCCAGCAGGGACAGTTTCTACGAGCAGTACTTC. Translated: CASRDSFYEQYF.

The genes are TRBV5-1 and TRBJ1-1; TRBD1 might be the D (6 bases). Trimming left V 5 bases short and J 8 bases short, with 22 bases between. CDR1 and CDR2 from the germline V gene are SGHRS and YFSETQ. The CDR3 is 15 residues long. CDR3 nucleotide sequence: TGCGCCAGCAGGCGAGGGGCAGGGGACCGGCCCGAAGCTTTCTTT. Its protein product is CASRRGAGDRPEAFF.

V usage is TRBV10-1 and J usage is TRBJ2-3; D remains unclear. The CDR3 sequence is 16 residues long. Germline CDR1 reads WNHNN; CDR2 reads SYGVQD (reference sequence). Trimming pared 3 bases from V and 1 base from J, leaving 14 bases between. CDR3 DNA: TGCGCCAGCAGTGACGCGACTGCTTCCCGCACAGATACGCAGTATTTT. Translated, it gives CASSDATASRTDTQYF.

The chain recombines TRBV11-2 with TRBJ1-1, with D possibly TRBD1 on 5 matching bases. The CDR3 consists of 15 residues. Germline CDR1 reads SGHAT; CDR2 reads FQNNGV. Trimming took 0 bases from V and 7 from J, leaving 15 bases between them. The CDR3 DNA is TGTGCCAGCAGCTTAGATGCAGGGTCGATACGTGAAGCTTTCTTT. Translated, it gives CASSLDAGSIREAFF. The complete variable domain, with remaining parts taken from reference TRBV11-2 and TRBJ1-1, reads EAGVAQSPRYKIIEKRQSVAFWCNPISGHATLYWYQQILGQGPKLLIQFQNNGVVDDSQLPKDRFSAERLKGVDSTLKIQPAKLEDSAVYLCASSLDAGSIREAFFGQGTRLTVV.

The chain recombines TRBV9 with TRBJ2-7, with 7 nucleotides matching TRBD1. V shed 4 bases and J 4 bases; nucleotides not matched to a gene: 29. Per germline, CDR1 SGDLS and CDR2 YYNGEE. This CDR3 is built from 21 residues. This CDR3 is CASSTPSRPQGSLRRWYEQYF. CDR3 coding DNA: TGTGCCAGCAGCACACCGTCCCGACCACAGGGGTCTCTTCGTCGGTGGTACGAGCAGTACTTC.

The V and J genes are TRBV29-1 and TRBJ1-3; tentative D call: TRBD1 (5 bases). V lost 6 bases and J 4 bases, leaving 7 bases between the germline ends. The CDR3 spans 11 residues. Germline V CDR1 and CDR2: SQVTM, ANQGSEA. The CDR3, as DNA: TGCAGCGTCCGACAGGGAAACACCATATATTTT. Residues: CSVRQGNTIYF.

This chain connects TRBV6-6 to TRBJ2-7; 11 bases agree with TRBD1. J gave up 3 bases and V 4 bases, and 8 bases lay outside the gene matches. Germline-derived CDR1 and CDR2 are MNHNY and SVGAGI (reference sequence). The CDR3 covers 16 residues. The CDR3 reads CASSSQGQGANYEQYF. The CDR3 nucleotides are TGTGCCAGCAGTTCGCAAGGACAGGGGGCGAACTACGAGCAGTACTTC.

This chain connects TRBV5-1 to TRBJ2-1; TRBD2 matches 9 bases. The V segment lost 0 bases and the J segment 5 bases; nucleotides outside the gene matches: 3. Germline V CDR1 and CDR2: SGHRS, YFSETQ. The CDR3 has 15 residues. In DNA, the CDR3 is TGCGCCAGCAGCTTGGAGACTAGCGGTAACAATGAGCAGTTCTTC. Translated, it gives CASSLETSGNNEQFF.

CDR3 coding DNA: TGTGCCAGCGAACAGGGGCCATCTTATCCCCTCCACTTT. This gives the protein CASEQGPSYPLHF. The chain carries TRBV2 and TRBJ1-6; the match to TRBD1 covers 7 bases. The junction had 11 bases not matched to a gene; V was cut back by 8 bases and J by 13 bases. The CDR3 covers 13 residues. Germline assignment: CDR1 SNHLY and CDR2 FYNNEI.

The rearrangement joins TRBV9 to TRBJ1-2; 10 bases align to TRBD1. The CDR3 is made up of 17 amino acids. Germline assignment: CDR1 SGDLS and CDR2 YYNGEE. The V and J ends lost 2 bases and 3 bases, in that order; junction bases with no gene match: 10. The CDR3 spells CASSVTRGTGADYGYTF. The CDR3 DNA sequence: TGTGCCAGCAGCGTGACCAGAGGGACAGGGGCTGACTATGGCTACACCTTC.

This clone was recorded only once. One end of the junction does not line up with germline, which may come from a read error. The chain joins TRBV27 to TRBJ2-4; D possibly corresponds to TRBD1 (6 bases). From germline, CDR1 is MNHEY and CDR2 SMNVEV (reference sequence). The CDR3 is made up of 13 amino acids. The CDR3 here is CASSLVDSNIRYF. The DNA of the CDR3 is TGTGCCAGCAGTTTAGTGGACAGTAACATTCGGTACTTC.

The genes are TRBV9 and TRBJ2-3; a weak D match, TRBD2 (6 bases). Germline V lookup: CDR1 SGDLS, CDR2 YYNGEE. Trimming cost V 7 bases and J 0 bases, with 12 bases left between them. This CDR3 is 14 amino acids long. This CDR3 reads CASGRDWSTDTQYF. In DNA, the CDR3 is TGTGCCAGCGGCCGGGACTGGAGCACAGATACGCAGTATTTT. Looking up the rest from reference TRBV9 and TRBJ2-3 gives the full variable domain: DSGVTQTPKHLITATGQRVTLRCSPRSGDLSVYWYQQSLDQGLQFLIQYYNGEERAKGNILERFSAQQFPDLHSELNLSSLELGDSALYFCASGRDWSTDTQYFGPGTRLTVL.